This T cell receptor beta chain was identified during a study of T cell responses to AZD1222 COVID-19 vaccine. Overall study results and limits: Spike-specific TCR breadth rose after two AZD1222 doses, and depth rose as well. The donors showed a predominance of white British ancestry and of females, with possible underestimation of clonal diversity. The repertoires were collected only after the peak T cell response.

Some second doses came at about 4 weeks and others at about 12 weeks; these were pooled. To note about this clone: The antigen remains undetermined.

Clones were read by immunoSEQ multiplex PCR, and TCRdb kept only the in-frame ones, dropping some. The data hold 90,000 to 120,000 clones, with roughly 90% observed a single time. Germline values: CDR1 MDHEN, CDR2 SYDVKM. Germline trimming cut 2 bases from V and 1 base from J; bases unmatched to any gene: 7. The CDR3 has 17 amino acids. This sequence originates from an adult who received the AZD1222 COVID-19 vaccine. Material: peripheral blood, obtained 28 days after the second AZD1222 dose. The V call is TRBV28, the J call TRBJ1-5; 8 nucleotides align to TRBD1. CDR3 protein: CASSLPQGAKSNQPQHF. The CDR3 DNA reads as TGTGCCAGCAGTTTACCCCAGGGGGCGAAGAGCAATCAGCCCCAGCATTTT. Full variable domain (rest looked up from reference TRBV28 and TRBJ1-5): DVKVTQSSRYLVKRTGEKVFLECVQDMDHENMFWYRQDPGLGLRLIYFSYDVKMKEKGDIPEGYSVSREKKERFSLILESASTNQTSMYLCASSLPQGAKSNQPQHFGDGTRLSIL.